This is a list of T cell receptor beta chains from one sample in a study of CD8 T cells in ankylosing spondylitis. TCRdb recomputed calls from the 5' RACE reads with MiXCR, one row per CDR3 protein. The table lists 85,000 to 100,000 distinct CDR3 sequences, roughly 9.6% of them singletons. Sequencing input: blood, either unsorted or a sorted T cell fraction (not recorded which). These receptor sequences come from a male donor with ankylosing spondylitis or in good health (not recorded which). Both conserved end residues are part of each CDR3. Each record gives: J gene, V gene, clone size, D gene, CDR3 protein, CDR3 DNA. D genes are given only for firm matches. Clone size is stated in some rows and not others, as once, few, many or a class when expanded.

j_call: TRBJ2-1; v_call: TRBV5-1; clone_size: many; d_call: .; cdr3_aa: CASSSSPVQGNEQFF; cdr3_nt: TGCGCCAGCAGCTCTTCCCCCGTGCAGGGGAATGAGCAGTTCTTC
j_call: TRBJ2-3; v_call: TRBV4-2; clone_size: few; d_call: TRBD2; cdr3_aa: CASSQDSGVAGVVADTQYF; cdr3_nt: TGTGCCAGCAGCCAAGATTCTGGGGTAGCGGGGGTCGTCGCAGATACGCAGTATTTT
j_call: TRBJ2-1; v_call: TRBV9; clone_size: many; d_call: .; cdr3_aa: CASSVVEGRGDEQFF; cdr3_nt: TGTGCCAGCAGCGTAGTGGAGGGTAGGGGCGATGAGCAGTTCTTC
j_call: TRBJ2-3; v_call: TRBV7-8; clone_size: many; d_call: .; cdr3_aa: CASSFLDSPITDTQYF; cdr3_nt: TGTGCCAGCAGCTTCCTTGACTCTCCTATCACAGATACGCAGTATTTT
j_call: TRBJ2-6; v_call: TRBV30; clone_size: .; d_call: .; cdr3_aa: CAWRTGSPGANVLTF; cdr3_nt: TGTGCCTGGAGAACCGGGAGCCCTGGGGCCAACGTCCTGACTTTC
j_call: TRBJ2-5; v_call: TRBV9; clone_size: few; d_call: TRBD2; cdr3_aa: CASSASGAVQETQYF; cdr3_nt: TGTGCCAGCAGCGCAAGCGGGGCGGTCCAAGAGACCCAGTACTTC
j_call: TRBJ2-3; v_call: TRBV29-1; clone_size: many; d_call: TRBD2; cdr3_aa: CSVGNSGTSGGSTDTQYF; cdr3_nt: TGCAGCGTGGGAAATTCCGGGACTAGCGGGGGGAGCACAGATACGCAGTATTTT
j_call: TRBJ1-1; v_call: TRBV7-9; clone_size: many; d_call: .; cdr3_aa: CASSLVSWGGTEAFF; cdr3_nt: TGTGCCAGCAGCTTAGTTTCATGGGGTGGCACTGAAGCTTTCTTT
j_call: TRBJ2-5; v_call: TRBV29-1; clone_size: .; d_call: TRBD2; cdr3_aa: CSADGAGEQQETQYF; cdr3_nt: TGCAGCGCTGACGGTGCGGGGGAGCAACAAGAGACCCAGTACTTC
j_call: TRBJ2-5; v_call: TRBV5-1; clone_size: many; d_call: .; cdr3_aa: CASSLVAKQETQYF; cdr3_nt: TGCGCCAGCAGCTTGGTGGCCAAACAAGAGACCCAGTACTTC
j_call: TRBJ2-7; v_call: TRBV25-1; clone_size: many; d_call: .; cdr3_aa: CASSAPLGEQYF; cdr3_nt: TGTGCCAGCAGTGCCCCCCTCGGGGAGCAGTACTTC
j_call: TRBJ2-3; v_call: TRBV5-1; clone_size: many; d_call: .; cdr3_aa: CASSQRAYTSQPDTQYF; cdr3_nt: TGCGCCAGCAGCCAACGGGCCTATACCTCTCAACCAGATACGCAGTATTTT
j_call: TRBJ2-7; v_call: TRBV7-9; clone_size: .; d_call: TRBD2; cdr3_aa: CASSYVTSGPLYEQYF; cdr3_nt: TGTGCCAGCAGCTACGTAACTAGCGGGCCCCTCTACGAGCAGTACTTC
j_call: TRBJ2-1; v_call: TRBV5-1; clone_size: many; d_call: .; cdr3_aa: CASSGGDGYNEQFF; cdr3_nt: TGCGCCAGCAGTGGAGGGGACGGCTACAATGAGCAGTTCTTC
j_call: TRBJ1-2; v_call: TRBV29-1; clone_size: many; d_call: .; cdr3_aa: CSVGWPESGYTF; cdr3_nt: TGCAGCGTTGGATGGCCCGAGTCGGGCTACACCTTC
j_call: TRBJ1-2; v_call: TRBV29-1; clone_size: many; d_call: TRBD1; cdr3_aa: CSVKGDRANYGYTF; cdr3_nt: TGCAGCGTTAAAGGGGACAGGGCTAACTATGGCTACACCTTC
j_call: TRBJ2-5; v_call: TRBV19; clone_size: .; d_call: .; cdr3_aa: CASSILPGGRETQYF; cdr3_nt: TGTGCCAGTAGTATATTACCGGGGGGCAGGGAGACCCAGTACTTC
j_call: TRBJ1-6; v_call: TRBV12-3/TRBV12-4; clone_size: many; d_call: .; cdr3_aa: CASSGDPANSPLHF; cdr3_nt: TGTGCCAGCAGTGGGGACCCGGCCAATTCACCCCTCCACTTT
j_call: TRBJ2-5; v_call: TRBV5-1; clone_size: many; d_call: .; cdr3_aa: CASSLDEETQYF; cdr3_nt: TGCGCCAGCAGCTTGGACGAAGAGACCCAGTACTTC